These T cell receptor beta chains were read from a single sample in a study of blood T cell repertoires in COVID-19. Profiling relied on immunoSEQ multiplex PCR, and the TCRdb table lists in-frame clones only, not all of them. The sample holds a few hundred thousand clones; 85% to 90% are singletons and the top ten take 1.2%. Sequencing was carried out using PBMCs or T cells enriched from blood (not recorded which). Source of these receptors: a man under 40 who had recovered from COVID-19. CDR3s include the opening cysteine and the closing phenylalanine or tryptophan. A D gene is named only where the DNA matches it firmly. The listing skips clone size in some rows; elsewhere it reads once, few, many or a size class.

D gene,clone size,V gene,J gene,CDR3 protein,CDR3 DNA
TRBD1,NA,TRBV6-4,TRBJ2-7,CASSAGMDRAYEQYF,TGTGCCAGCAGCGCAGGCATGGACAGGGCCTACGAGCAGTACTTC
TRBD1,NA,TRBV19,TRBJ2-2,CASSARDRSVAGELFF,TGTGCCAGTAGTGCCCGGGACAGGAGTGTGGCCGGGGAGCTGTTTTTT
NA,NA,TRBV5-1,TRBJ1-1,CASSLQTQPNTEAFF,TGCGCCAGCAGCTTGCAAACACAGCCGAACACTGAAGCTTTCTTT
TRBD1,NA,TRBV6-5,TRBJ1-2,CASITRRGQGNGYTF,TGTGCCAGCATTACAAGGCGGGGACAGGGGAATGGCTACACCTTC
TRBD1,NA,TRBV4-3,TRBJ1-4,CASSQDGTANEKLFF,TGCGCCAGCAGCCAAGATGGGACAGCGAATGAAAAACTGTTTTTT
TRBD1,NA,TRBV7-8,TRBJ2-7,CASSLRQGYEQYF,TGTGCCAGCAGCCTAAGACAGGGCTACGAGCAGTACTTC
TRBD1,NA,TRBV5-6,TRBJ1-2,CASSTGQGAFYGYTF,TGTGCCAGCAGCACGGGACAGGGGGCGTTCTATGGCTACACCTTC
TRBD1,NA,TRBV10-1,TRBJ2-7,CASSESGTGYYEQYF,TGCGCCAGCAGCGAATCCGGGACAGGGTACTACGAGCAGTACTTC
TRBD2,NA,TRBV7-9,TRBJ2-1,CASRPGTSGGQTNEQFF,TGTGCCAGCAGGCCCGGGACTAGCGGGGGCCAAACCAATGAGCAGTTCTTC
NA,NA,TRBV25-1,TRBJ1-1,CASSSTRMNTEAFF,TGTGCCAGCAGTAGTACAAGAATGAACACTGAAGCTTTCTTT
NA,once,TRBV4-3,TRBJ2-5,CASSHRPGLLETQYF,TGCGCCAGCAGCCATAGGCCAGGGCTGTTGGAGACCCAGTACTTC
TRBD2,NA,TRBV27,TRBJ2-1,CASRVTSGSSNEQFF,TGTGCCAGCAGAGTTACTAGCGGGAGTAGCAATGAGCAGTTCTTC
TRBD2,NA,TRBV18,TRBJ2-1,CASSPGVIAGGLDSYNEQFF,TGTGCCAGCTCACCAGGTGTAATAGCGGGAGGTCTTGACTCCTACAATGAGCAGTTCTTC